What follows is one T cell receptor (beta chain) and its context. As yet, its antigen is unknown. Sequencing was performed with immunoSEQ multiplex PCR; in TCRdb, only in-frame clones are kept and a portion is missing. The data contain 100,000 to 110,000 clones, less than 90% of them singletons. The sample originates from a study of graft-versus-host responses after intestinal transplantation. Turning to the study itself: Multivisceral, liver-intestinal, or isolated intestinal grafts were transplanted into recipients. Study observations and caveats: Researchers found GvH clones in recipient marrow, and some showed up first in ileum or blood.

Sequenced material: unstimulated CD4+ T cells sorted from spleen or lymph node cells, taken before transplant. This TCR was sampled from a human donor who was the organ donor for an intestinal transplant.

The DNA for the CDR3 is TGTGCCATCAGTGGGGGGGTAGGGGACGAGCAGTACTTC. This sequence encodes CAISGGVGDEQYF. The chain combines TRBV10-3 with TRBJ2-7, with a weak D call TRBD2 (6 bases). In germline, CDR1 is ENHRY, CDR2 SYGVKD. V lost 4 bases to trimming and J lost 5 bases, with 12 bases between them. The CDR3 spans 13 residues.